The clone carrying this TCR beta chain was seen a handful of times. The target antigen is unknown. The data originate from a study of T cells in Graves' hyperthyroidism and ophthalmopathy. TCR beta CDR3 region amplification was performed from RNA transcripts. Initially, a first-round RT-PCR of the TCR CDR3 employed the HTBI primer set. From the multiplex PCR reads, TCRdb called clonotypes with MiXCR, one entry per CDR3 protein. The sample contains some 350,000 distinct CDR3 sequences, roughly 13% of which appear only once. Notes on the study in general: The majority of expanded thyroid clonotypes above 0.001 also appeared in blood.

The germline V and J ends were trimmed by 0 bases and 4 bases, with 10 bases remaining between them. Germline V gene sequence: CDR1 SGHTS, CDR2 YDEGEE. The CDR3 totals 15 residues. Uncontrolled infection, other autoimmune disease, pregnancy or lactation disqualified patients from enrolment. Fresh 10 ml peripheral blood yielded PBMCs. This sequence originates from a woman aged 40 to 50 with Graves' ophthalmopathy. The V and J genes are TRBV5-8 and TRBJ1-4, with unresolved D. The source material was blood. The CDR3 bases are TGTGCCAGCAGCTTGGGTAGGAGAAGTAATGAAAAACTGTTTTTT. Translation gives CASSLGRRSNEKLFF.